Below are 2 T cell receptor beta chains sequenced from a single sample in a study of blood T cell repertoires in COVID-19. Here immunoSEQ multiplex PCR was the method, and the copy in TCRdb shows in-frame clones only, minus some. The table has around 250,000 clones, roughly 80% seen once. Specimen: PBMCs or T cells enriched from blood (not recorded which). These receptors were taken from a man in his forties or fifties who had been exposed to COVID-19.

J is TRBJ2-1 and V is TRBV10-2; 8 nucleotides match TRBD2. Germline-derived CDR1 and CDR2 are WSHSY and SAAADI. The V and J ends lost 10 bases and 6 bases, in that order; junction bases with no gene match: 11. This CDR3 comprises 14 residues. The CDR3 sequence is CAIRAGGMGNEQFF. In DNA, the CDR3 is TGCGCCATACGGGCGGGAGGAATGGGCAATGAGCAGTTCTTC.

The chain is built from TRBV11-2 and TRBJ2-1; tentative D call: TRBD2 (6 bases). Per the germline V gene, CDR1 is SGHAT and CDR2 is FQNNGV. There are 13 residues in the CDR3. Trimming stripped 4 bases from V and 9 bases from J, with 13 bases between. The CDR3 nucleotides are TGTGCCAGCAGCTCAAGGCACGGGGGTGAGCAGTTCTTC. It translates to CASSSRHGGEQFF. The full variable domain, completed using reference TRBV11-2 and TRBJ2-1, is EAGVAQSPRYKIIEKRQSVAFWCNPISGHATLYWYQQILGQGPKLLIQFQNNGVVDDSQLPKDRFSAERLKGVDSTLKIQPAKLEDSAVYLCASSSRHGGEQFFGPGTRLTVL.